This TCR beta chain originates from a study of cytomegalovirus exposure and HLA in healthy donors. Points from the study as a whole: Exclusion applied to some V segments, including TRBV6-2 and TRBV6-3, as they were indistinguishable. Reportedly, fewer N-insertions than the approximately 610-donor mean appeared in an Asian-associated ancestry cluster in a later analysis.

In the case of this clone: The antigen remains undetermined.

It was with 60 Vbeta and 13 Jbeta primers that the PCR ran. Assay used: immunoSEQ multiplex PCR; TCRdb lists only in-frame clones, some missing. The sample lists over 100,000 clones, roughly 82% occurring once. The V gene end was trimmed by 2 bases and the J gene end by 4 bases; junction bases not matched to a gene: 6. Germline V CDR1 and CDR2: SGHVS, FQNEAQ. CDR3 length equals 16 residues. The sequence derives from a woman aged 18 to 35 in good health and CMV-seropositive. The gene calls are TRBV7-8 and TRBJ2-5; 11 nucleotides match TRBD2. Specimen: PBMCs. Here the CDR3 reads CASSLFLAGGGETQYF. CDR3 bases: TGTGCCAGCAGCTTATTTCTAGCGGGGGGCGGAGAGACCCAGTACTTC.